Presented here are 6 T cell receptor beta chains from one specimen sequenced in a study of Graves' ophthalmopathy and Graves' hyperthyroidism. Amplification from RNA transcripts yielded the TCR beta CDR3 regions. The authors performed first-round RT-PCR with HTBI primers and then a second-round multiplex PCR. TCRdb called the multiplex PCR reads again in MiXCR, with one record for every CDR3 protein. Of roughly 500,000 distinct CDR3 sequences detected, approximately 15% appear once; the ten largest clones hold roughly 9.8%. The sequenced sample was blood. Receptors were obtained from a woman aged 25 to 39 with Graves' ophthalmopathy.

Only a few counts were recorded for this clonotype. V is TRBV5-1 and J is TRBJ2-7; D possibly matches TRBD1 or TRBD2 (5 bases each). The V gene lost 5 bases and the J gene lost 6 bases, with 18 bases spanning the gap. The CDR3 length is 14 residues. CDR1 SGHRS and CDR2 YFSETQ come from the germline V gene. The CDR3 DNA follows: TGCGCCAGCAGGGAGTTGAGGGAGAGGGGCGAGCAGTACTTC. Translation gives CASRELRERGEQYF.

This chain uses TRBV29-1 with TRBJ2-2; 9 bases match TRBD1. With 7 bases clipped from V and 5 bases from J, the junction kept 11 bases outside the gene matches. Germline CDR1 is SQVTM and CDR2 is ANQGSEA. The CDR3 is 15 amino acids. The CDR3 region has the DNA TGCAGCGCTAGAACAGGGGGCGAGGTAACCGGGGAGCTGTTTTTT. This encodes CSARTGGEVTGELFF.

This clonotype was found a few times. V gene TRBV7-2 combines with J gene TRBJ2-7; D is ambiguous. The germline gives CDR1 SGHTA, CDR2 FQGNSA. This CDR3 has 18 amino acids. Trimming cost V 0 bases and J 4 bases, with 22 bases left between them. This chain's CDR3 is CASSLAGLWGSRQYEQYF. As DNA, the CDR3 is TGTGCCAGCAGCTTAGCCGGGTTGTGGGGTTCCCGCCAATACGAGCAGTACTTC. Full variable domain (outside the CDR3, taken from reference TRBV7-2 and TRBJ2-7): GAGVSQSPSNKVTEKGKDVELRCDPISGHTALYWYRQSLGQGLEFLIYFQGNSAPDKSGLPSDRFSAERTGGSVSTLTIQRTQQEDSAVYLCASSLAGLWGSRQYEQYFGPGTRLTVT.

This clonotype was detected ten times or more. V is TRBV28 and J is TRBJ2-2; D might be TRBD1 (5 bases). The germline gives CDR1 MDHEN, CDR2 SYDVKM. The ends were cut back, 6 bases at V and 1 base at J, with 9 bases in the middle. The CDR3 contains 14 residues. CDR3 DNA sequence: TGTGCCAGCAGCCCAGGGTGGAACACCGGGGAGCTGTTTTTT. Translation: CASSPGWNTGELFF.

This clonotype was seen only a few times. The rearrangement links TRBV5-1 to TRBJ2-7; 11 positions match TRBD2. This CDR3 has 18 residues. Trimming took 2 bases from V and 7 from J; bases not matched to a gene: 17. Germline V gives CDR1 SGHRS, CDR2 YFSETQ. CDR3 in DNA: TGCGCCAGCAGCTTCTTCGGTGGACTAGCGGGTAGCGGGGGGGAGCAGTACTTC. It is translated as CASSFFGGLAGSGGEQYF.

This clonotype was picked up many times. The chain joins TRBV27 to TRBJ1-1; TRBD1 matches 7 bases. Germline CDR1 reads MNHEY; CDR2 reads SMNVEV (reference sequence). The J segment lost 5 bases and the V segment lost 5 bases, leaving 11 bases of the junction unmatched. The CDR3 totals 15 residues. In DNA, the CDR3 is TGTGCCAGCAGTCCGACACAGGGGAGACTAACTGAAGCTTTCTTT. The encoded protein is CASSPTQGRLTEAFF.